The 16 T cell receptor beta chains in this list originate from one sample, sequenced in a study of Tregs in tolerant kidney transplant recipients. Data came from immunoSEQ multiplex PCR; TCRdb stores just in-frame clones and leaves some out. Counted here are 200,000 to 300,000 clones, more than 65% occurring once; the ten biggest clones make up about 0.68%. The sample comprised CD4+ T cells from blood. The receptors stem from a human donor in good health.

The rearrangement links TRBV25-1 to TRBJ1-3; D is ambiguous. The V end lost 5 bases, the J end lost 0 bases, and 8 bases lay between the germline ends. Germline V gene sequence: CDR1 MGHDK, CDR2 SYGVNS. This CDR3 spans 14 amino acids. This chain's CDR3 is CASSLRTSGNTIYF. The CDR3 bases are TGTGCCAGCAGTCTCCGCACCTCTGGAAACACCATATATTTT.

This clone was recorded only once. This chain links TRBV15 with TRBJ2-2, with D perhaps TRBD2 (5 bases). Trimming left V 5 bases short and J 0 bases short, with 13 bases between. The germline V gene has CDR1 LNHNV and CDR2 YYDKDF (reference sequence). This CDR3 has 16 amino acids. Here the CDR3 DNA reads TGTGCCACCAGCGAGGGTTCGTGGGCGAACACCGGGGAGCTGTTTTTT. Amino acids: CATSEGSWANTGELFF.

This sequence joins TRBV27 and TRBJ2-7, with D perhaps TRBD1 or TRBD2 (6 bases each). Trimming left V 10 bases short and J 3 bases short, with 10 bases between. The germline gives CDR1 MNHEY, CDR2 SMNVEV (reference sequence). This CDR3 contains 11 residues. CDR3 bases: TGTGCCACGGGGGCGTACTACGAGCAGTACTTC. Its translation is CATGAYYEQYF.

This chain links TRBV5-8 with TRBJ2-7; TRBD1 agrees at 7 bases. The CDR3 is 13 amino acids. Trimming took 4 bases from V and 1 from J; bases not matched to a gene: 2. Per germline, CDR1 SGHTS and CDR2 YDEGEE. Here the CDR3 reads CASSLTGSYEQYF. In DNA form, the CDR3 reads TGTGCCAGCAGCCTGACAGGGTCCTACGAGCAGTACTTC.

The chain has TRBV7-2 and TRBJ1-6; no clear D. Germline values: CDR1 SGHTA, CDR2 FQGNSA. The ends were cut back, 2 bases at V and 0 bases at J, with 5 bases in the middle. The CDR3 runs to 15 residues. Here the CDR3 reads CASSLRDSYNSPLHF. The CDR3 bases are TGTGCCAGCAGCTTAAGGGACTCCTATAATTCACCCCTCCACTTT.

The count of this clone is one. The rearrangement joins TRBV7-9 to TRBJ1-2; D gene uncertain. V gave up 5 bases and J gave up 5 bases, with 18 bases separating them. This CDR3 contains 15 residues. From germline, CDR1 is SEHNR and CDR2 FQNEAQ (reference sequence). The CDR3 nucleotides are TGTGCCAGCAGCGTCCGAAGCGGGGTGGGATATGGCTACACCTTC. Its translation is CASSVRSGVGYGYTF.

This clone is a singleton in its sample. This sequence joins TRBV20-1 and TRBJ1-1; D possibly corresponds to TRBD1 (5 bases). Deletions cut 2 bases from V and 7 bases from J, with 8 bases between. Germline assignment: CDR1 DFQATT and CDR2 SNEGSKA (reference sequence). CDR3 length: 11 residues. The CDR3 protein is CSARFDSEAFF. The CDR3, as DNA: TGCAGTGCTAGATTTGACAGTGAAGCTTTCTTT.

The gene calls are TRBV5-4 and TRBJ2-7; D ambiguous. The CDR3 loop spans 13 amino acids. Germline lookup yields CDR1 SGHNT and CDR2 YYREEE (reference sequence). Trimming shortened V by 0 bases and J by 7 bases, and 11 bases separated the two germline ends. The CDR3 sequence: CASSLAASREQYF. As DNA, the CDR3 is TGTGCCAGCAGCTTGGCCGCTAGTCGTGAGCAGTACTTC.

The chain has TRBV5-8 and TRBJ2-4; D is possibly TRBD1 (6 bases). The CDR3 totals 13 residues. Germline V gene data show CDR1 as SGHTS and CDR2 as YDEGEE. Trimming pared 6 bases from V and 9 bases from J, leaving 16 bases between. The DNA for the CDR3 is TGTGCCAGCACCTACCTCAGGGGCCGCATTCAGTACTTC. It specifies CASTYLRGRIQYF.

This clone was observed a single time. V and J are TRBV4-3 and TRBJ1-1; no clear D. Trimming removed 3 bases from V and 0 bases from J, with 5 bases in between. Looked up from germline, CDR1 is LGHNA and CDR2 is YSLEER. There are 13 residues in the CDR3. The CDR3 spells CASSQQLNTEAFF. The CDR3 DNA follows: TGCGCCAGCAGCCAGCAACTGAACACTGAAGCTTTCTTT.

CDR3 bases: TGTGCCAGCAGCGTGCGGGAGGGTGGCTACGAGCAGTACTTC. This gives the protein CASSVREGGYEQYF. The J gene is TRBJ2-7, the V gene TRBV11-2; 9 bases fit TRBD2. Unmatched junction bases numbered 5, after V lost 5 bases and J lost 3 bases. The CDR3 sequence is 14 residues long. CDR1 is SGHAT and CDR2 is FQNNGV in the germline V gene.

V gene TRBV20-1 combines with J gene TRBJ2-5; weak D call: TRBD2 (5 bases). Germline CDR1 is DFQATT and CDR2 is SNEGSKA (reference sequence). Between the trimmed V and J ends, which lost 6 bases and 5 bases, there was a span of 10 bases. The CDR3 length is 11 residues. CDR3 amino acids: CSARGEETQYF. The CDR3 DNA is TGCAGTGCCCGGGGTGAGGAGACCCAGTACTTC.

The chain is built from TRBV7-6 and TRBJ1-2; 9 positions agree with TRBD1. This CDR3 has 15 residues. Germline lookup yields CDR1 SGHVS and CDR2 FNYEAQ. Trimming cost V 4 bases and J 4 bases; bases outside gene matches: 7. The CDR3 protein is CASSSGQGSIYGYTF. CDR3 DNA sequence: TGTGCCAGCAGCTCGGGACAGGGAAGTATCTATGGCTACACCTTC.

The chain couples TRBV6-5 to TRBJ1-5; the D is unclear. The CDR3 is 14 amino acids. CDR1 and CDR2 (germline): MNHEY, SVGAGI. V lost 5 bases and J 6 bases, leaving 14 bases between the germline ends. CDR3 DNA sequence: TGTGCCAGCAGTCAGGTCACGGCGGGTCAGCCCCAGCATTTT. It codes for CASSQVTAGQPQHF.

This chain links TRBV7-6 with TRBJ2-5; tentatively, D is TRBD2 (5 bases). Trimming pared 2 bases from V and 4 bases from J, leaving 17 bases between. The CDR3 length is 16 residues. CDR1 and CDR2 (germline): SGHVS, FNYEAQ. The CDR3 nucleotides are TGTGCCAGCAGCTTACTCGGGTCAGGAGAGGGAGAGACCCAGTACTTC. It is translated as CASSLLGSGEGETQYF.

The rearrangement links TRBV28 to TRBJ2-2; 8 bases are a match to TRBD1. The CDR3 consists of 16 residues. Trimming at V came to 8 bases and at J to 1 base, leaving 9 bases not matched to a gene. The germline CDR1 and CDR2 sequences are MDHEN and SYDVKM. The CDR3 here is CASGPHGQGNTGELFF. In nucleotides, the CDR3 is TGTGCCAGCGGCCCCCACGGACAGGGGAACACCGGGGAGCTGTTTTTT.